The clone carrying this T cell receptor beta chain was counted only a few times. The data stem from a study of blood T cell repertoires in COVID-19. Background on the study: Samples taken during acute and convalescent COVID-19 were collected in the United States, Italy and Spain. PBMCs, B-cell-depleted T cells, or T cells were the source of the cDNA or gDNA that made up the material.

Methods used by the authors: Reference gene primer amplification gave estimated nucleated cell counts. Clones were read by immunoSEQ multiplex PCR, and TCRdb kept only the in-frame ones, dropping some. The V and J calls and clone size were taken over from that table, and D and trimming were inferred from the DNA. The data contain 200,000 to 250,000 clones, around 82% of them seen just once; the ten biggest clones take up about 7%. Germline lookup yields CDR1 SQVTM and CDR2 ANQGSEA. The CDR3 has 15 amino acids. V was clipped by 3 bases and J by 0 bases, with 13 bases between them. The clonotype originates from a woman in her seventies with acute or convalescent COVID-19. The chain joins TRBV29-1 to TRBJ2-3; tentatively, D is TRBD2 (6 bases). Sample: peripheral blood. CDR3 DNA: TGCAGCGTTGAGCAGCGGGTAACAAGCACAGATACGCAGTATTTT. Protein product: CSVEQRVTSTDTQYF.